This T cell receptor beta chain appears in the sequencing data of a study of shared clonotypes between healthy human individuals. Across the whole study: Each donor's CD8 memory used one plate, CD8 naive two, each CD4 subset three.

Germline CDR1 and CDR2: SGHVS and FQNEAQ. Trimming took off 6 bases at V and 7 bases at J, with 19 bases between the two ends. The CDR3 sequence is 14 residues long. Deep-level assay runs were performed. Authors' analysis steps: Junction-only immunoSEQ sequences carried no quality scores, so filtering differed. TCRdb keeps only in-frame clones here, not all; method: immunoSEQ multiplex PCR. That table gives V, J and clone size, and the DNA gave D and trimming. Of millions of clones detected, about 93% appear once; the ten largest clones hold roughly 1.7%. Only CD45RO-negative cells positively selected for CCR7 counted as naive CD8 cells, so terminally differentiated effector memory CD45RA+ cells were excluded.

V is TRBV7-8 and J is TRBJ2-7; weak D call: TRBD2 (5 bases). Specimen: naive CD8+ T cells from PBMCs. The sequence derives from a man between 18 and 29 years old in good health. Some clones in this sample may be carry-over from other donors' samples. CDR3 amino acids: CASRRARGFVEQYF. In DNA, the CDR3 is TGTGCCAGCAGGAGGGCCAGAGGGTTCGTGGAGCAGTACTTC.